The sequence of this T cell receptor (beta chain) was determined in a study of spatial heterogeneity in lung cancer. The study, taken as a whole, reports: Tracking of tumor mutation counts was seen in expanded intratumoral alpha and beta TCR counts.

Time point specified: sample taken at primary tumor resection. This clonotype has ten or more counts. The antigen is not known. Via MiXCR, TCRdb re-called the 5' RACE reads, giving one row per CDR3 protein. The sample carries thousands of distinct CDR3 sequences, 6.5% to 7.5% recorded once. V shed 2 bases and J shed 4 bases, with 15 bases lying between them. The CDR3 runs to 17 residues. Germline CDR1 is MDHEN and CDR2 is SYDVKM. This chain links TRBV28 with TRBJ1-6, with D perhaps matching TRBD1 (6 bases). The sequence derives from a female donor with early-stage non-small cell lung cancer. The source was lung tumor tissue, collected at surgery. The CDR3 reads CASSLGGGGGYNSPLHF. In DNA, the CDR3 is TGTGCCAGCAGTTTAGGAGGGGGGGGCGGTTATAATTCACCCCTCCACTTT.